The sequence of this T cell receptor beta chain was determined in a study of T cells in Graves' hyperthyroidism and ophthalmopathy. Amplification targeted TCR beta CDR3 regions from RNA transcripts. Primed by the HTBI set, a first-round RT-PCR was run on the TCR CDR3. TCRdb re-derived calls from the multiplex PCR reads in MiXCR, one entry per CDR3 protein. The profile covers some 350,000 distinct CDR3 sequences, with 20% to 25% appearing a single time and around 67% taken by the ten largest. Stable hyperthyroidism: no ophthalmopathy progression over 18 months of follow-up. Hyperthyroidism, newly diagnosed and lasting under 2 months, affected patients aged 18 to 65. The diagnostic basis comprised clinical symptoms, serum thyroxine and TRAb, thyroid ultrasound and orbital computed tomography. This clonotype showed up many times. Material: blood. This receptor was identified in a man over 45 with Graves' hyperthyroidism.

Written as DNA, the CDR3 is TGTGCCAGCAGCTTAGGGGGACTGATATACGAGCAGTACTTC. As protein: CASSLGGLIYEQYF. The rearrangement uses TRBV7-3 and TRBJ2-7; a possible D gene is TRBD2 (6 bases). Germline CDR1 and CDR2: SGHTA and FQGTGA. The CDR3 extends over 14 amino acids. V was trimmed by 2 bases and J by 4 bases, leaving 12 bases between them. Full variable domain (outside the CDR3, taken from reference TRBV7-3 and TRBJ2-7): GAGVSQTPSNKVTEKGKYVELRCDPISGHTALYWYRQSLGQGPEFLIYFQGTGAADDSGLPNDRFFAVRPEGSVSTLKIQRTERGDSAVYLCASSLGGLIYEQYFGPGTRLTVT.